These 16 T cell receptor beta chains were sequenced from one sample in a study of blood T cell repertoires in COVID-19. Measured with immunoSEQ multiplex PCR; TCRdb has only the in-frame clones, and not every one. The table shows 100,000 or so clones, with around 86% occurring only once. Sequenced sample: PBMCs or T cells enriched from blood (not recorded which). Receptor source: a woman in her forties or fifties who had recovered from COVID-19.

The CDR3 coding sequence is TGTGCCAGCAGGGCTACAGGGGGCAGGAATTCACCCCTCCACTTT. Translation: CASRATGGRNSPLHF. The chain employs TRBV6-5 and TRBJ1-6; TRBD1 matches 9 bases. The CDR3 contains 15 residues. V trimming: 6 bases; J trimming: 7 bases; junction bases outside the gene matches: 7. The germline CDR1 and CDR2 sequences are MNHEY and SVGAGI.

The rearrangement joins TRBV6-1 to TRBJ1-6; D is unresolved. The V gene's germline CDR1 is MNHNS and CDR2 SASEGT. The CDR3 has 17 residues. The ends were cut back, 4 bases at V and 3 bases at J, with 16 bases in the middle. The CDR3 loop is CASSARSSLGYNSPLHF. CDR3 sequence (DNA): TGTGCCAGCAGTGCTAGGTCCTCGCTGGGCTATAATTCACCCCTCCACTTT.

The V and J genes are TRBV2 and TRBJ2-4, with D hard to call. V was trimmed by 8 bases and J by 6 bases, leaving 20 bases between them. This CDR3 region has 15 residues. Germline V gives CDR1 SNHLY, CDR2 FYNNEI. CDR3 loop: CASVSEASKRNIQYF. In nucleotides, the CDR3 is TGTGCCAGCGTCTCTGAGGCCAGTAAAAGAAACATTCAGTACTTC.

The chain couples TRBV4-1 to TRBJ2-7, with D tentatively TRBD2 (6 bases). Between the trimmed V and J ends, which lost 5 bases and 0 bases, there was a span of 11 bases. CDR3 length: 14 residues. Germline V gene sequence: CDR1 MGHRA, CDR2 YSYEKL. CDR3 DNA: TGCGCCAGCAGCAAAGGGAGGAACTCCTACGAGCAGTACTTC. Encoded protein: CASSKGRNSYEQYF.

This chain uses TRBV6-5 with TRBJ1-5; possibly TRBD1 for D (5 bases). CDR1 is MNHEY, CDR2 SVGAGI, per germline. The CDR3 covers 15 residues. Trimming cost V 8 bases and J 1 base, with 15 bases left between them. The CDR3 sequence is CASRKTETSNQPQHF. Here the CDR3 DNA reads TGTGCCAGCCGGAAGACAGAGACCAGCAATCAGCCCCAGCATTTT.

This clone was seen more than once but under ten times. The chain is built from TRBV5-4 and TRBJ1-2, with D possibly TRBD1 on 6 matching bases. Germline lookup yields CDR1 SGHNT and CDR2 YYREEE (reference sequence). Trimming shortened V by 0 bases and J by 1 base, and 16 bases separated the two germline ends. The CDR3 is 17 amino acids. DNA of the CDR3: TGTGCCAGCAGCTTGGGGGCCAGGGGACTAGATAACTATGGCTACACCTTC. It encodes CASSLGARGLDNYGYTF.

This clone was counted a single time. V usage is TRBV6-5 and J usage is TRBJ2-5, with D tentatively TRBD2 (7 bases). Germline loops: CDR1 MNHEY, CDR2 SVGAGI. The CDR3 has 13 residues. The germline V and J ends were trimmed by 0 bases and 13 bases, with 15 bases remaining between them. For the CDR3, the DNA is TGTGCCAGCAGTTACTCCTGGGGGGGGGCTTGGTACTTC. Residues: CASSYSWGGAWYF.

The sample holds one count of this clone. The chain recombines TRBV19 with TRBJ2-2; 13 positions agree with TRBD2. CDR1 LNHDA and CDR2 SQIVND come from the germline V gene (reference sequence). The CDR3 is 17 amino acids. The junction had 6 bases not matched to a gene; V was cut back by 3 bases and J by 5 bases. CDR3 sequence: CASSMKGLAGFTGELFF. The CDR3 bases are TGTGCCAGTAGTATGAAGGGACTAGCGGGATTTACCGGGGAGCTGTTTTTT.

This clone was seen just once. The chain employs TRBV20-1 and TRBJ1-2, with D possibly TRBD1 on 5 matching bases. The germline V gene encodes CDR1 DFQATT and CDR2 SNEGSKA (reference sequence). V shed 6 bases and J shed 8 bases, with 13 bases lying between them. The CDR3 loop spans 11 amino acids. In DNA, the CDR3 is TGCAGTGCCCTAGGGGTGGGAGGCTACACCTTC. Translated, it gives CSALGVGGYTF.

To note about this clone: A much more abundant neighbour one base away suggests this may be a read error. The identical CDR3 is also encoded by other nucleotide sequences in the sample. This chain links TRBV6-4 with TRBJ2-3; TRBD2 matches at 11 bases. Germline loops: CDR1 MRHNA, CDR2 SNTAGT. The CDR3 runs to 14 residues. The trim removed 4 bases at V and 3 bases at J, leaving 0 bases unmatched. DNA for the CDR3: TGTGCCAGCAGTGGGACTAGCGGGACAGATACGCAGTATTTT. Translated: CASSGTSGTDTQYF.

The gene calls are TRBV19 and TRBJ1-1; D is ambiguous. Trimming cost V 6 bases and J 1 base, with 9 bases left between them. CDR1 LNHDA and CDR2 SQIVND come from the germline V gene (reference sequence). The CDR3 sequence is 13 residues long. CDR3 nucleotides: TGTGCCAGTAGATTGATCGGGAACACTGAAGCTTTCTTT. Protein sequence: CASRLIGNTEAFF.

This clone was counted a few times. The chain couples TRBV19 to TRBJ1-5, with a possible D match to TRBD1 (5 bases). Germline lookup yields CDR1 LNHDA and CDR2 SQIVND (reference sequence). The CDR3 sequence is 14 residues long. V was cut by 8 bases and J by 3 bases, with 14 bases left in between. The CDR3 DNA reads TGTGCCAGTGGAGGGGCCCCAACCAATCAGCCCCAGCATTTT. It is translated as CASGGAPTNQPQHF.

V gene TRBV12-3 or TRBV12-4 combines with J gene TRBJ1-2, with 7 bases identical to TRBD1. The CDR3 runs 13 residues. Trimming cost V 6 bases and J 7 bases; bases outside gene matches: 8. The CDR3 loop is CASSLTGDRGYTF. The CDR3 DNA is TGTGCCAGCAGCCTAACAGGGGACCGTGGCTACACCTTC.

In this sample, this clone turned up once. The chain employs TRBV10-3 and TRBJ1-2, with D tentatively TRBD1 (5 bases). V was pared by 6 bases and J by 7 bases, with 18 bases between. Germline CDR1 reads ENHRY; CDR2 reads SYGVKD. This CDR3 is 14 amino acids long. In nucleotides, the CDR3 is TGTGCCATCAGCGAGGCCTTGACAGACGCTGGCTACACCTTC. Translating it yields CAISEALTDAGYTF.

The CDR3: CSASGPGDNEQFF. The CDR3, as DNA: TGCAGTGCTAGTGGGCCAGGGGACAATGAGCAGTTCTTC. The chain is built from TRBV20-1 and TRBJ2-1, with D tentatively TRBD1 (6 bases). Germline V gene lookup returns CDR1 DFQATT and CDR2 SNEGSKA (reference sequence). The ends were cut back, 3 bases at V and 5 bases at J, with 11 bases in the middle. The CDR3 totals 13 residues.

The CDR3 loop reads CASSPSQTGNAIRTEAFF. CDR3 nucleotide sequence: TGTGCCAGCTCACCGTCTCAAACCGGGAACGCGATTAGGACTGAAGCTTTCTTT. The chain links TRBV18 to TRBJ1-1; no clear D gene. CDR1 and CDR2 (germline): KGHSH, LQKENI. CDR3 length: 18 residues. V lost 3 bases and J lost 5, with 25 bases in between.